Following are 30 T cell receptor beta chains from one sample sequenced in a study of CD8 T cells in Susac syndrome. Random hexamers served to reverse transcribe roughly 0.5 to 1 ug RNA. TCRdb called the immunoSEQ multiplex PCR reads again in MiXCR, with one record for every CDR3 protein. The sample shows about 140,000 distinct CDR3 sequences, 85% to 95% of them seen only once. The sequenced material came from CD4+ T cells from PBMCs. The receptors were sampled from a human donor with multiple sclerosis.

The rearrangement joins TRBV7-2 to TRBJ2-7, with 8 positions matching TRBD2. V was clipped by 1 base and J by 3 bases; unmatched bases: 8. Germline V gene lookup returns CDR1 SGHTA and CDR2 FQGNSA. This CDR3 region has 16 residues. CDR3 protein: CASSLGLTSGDYEQYF. The DNA for the CDR3 is TGTGCCAGCAGCTTAGGTCTCACTAGCGGAGACTACGAGCAGTACTTC. Supplemented by reference TRBV7-2 and TRBJ2-7, the full variable domain reads GAGVSQSPSNKVTEKGKDVELRCDPISGHTALYWYRQSLGQGLEFLIYFQGNSAPDKSGLPSDRFSAERTGGSVSTLTIQRTQQEDSAVYLCASSLGLTSGDYEQYFGPGTRLTVT.

The sample holds one count of this clonotype. This chain uses TRBV25-1 with TRBJ1-2; D is unresolved. The CDR3 is 15 amino acids. Trimming left V 1 base short and J 4 bases short, with 13 bases between. Germline-derived CDR1 and CDR2 are MGHDK and SYGVNS. The CDR3 DNA follows: TGTGCCAGCAGTGAATCGGCGCGGCAGCCCTATGGCTACACCTTC. Translated: CASSESARQPYGYTF.

The J gene is TRBJ1-2, the V gene TRBV28; 7 bases line up with TRBD1. The CDR3 sequence is 11 residues long. The junction had 7 bases not matched to a gene; V was cut back by 10 bases and J by 8 bases. Germline V gene lookup returns CDR1 MDHEN and CDR2 SYDVKM. The CDR3 DNA sequence: TGTGCCACCCGGACAGGCATGGGCTACACCTTC. It is translated as CATRTGMGYTF.

J is TRBJ1-2 and V is TRBV7-9, with TRBD1 matching 7 bases. This CDR3 has 15 amino acids. The J segment lost 7 bases and the V segment lost 4 bases, leaving 12 bases of the junction unmatched. Germline V gives CDR1 SEHNR, CDR2 FQNEAQ (reference sequence). Written as DNA, the CDR3 is TGTGCCAGCAGCTCGAAGCTCGGGACAGAGAGTGGCTACACCTTC. Translated, it gives CASSSKLGTESGYTF.

V is TRBV20-1 and J is TRBJ2-1; 8 bases align to TRBD2. This CDR3 spans 13 amino acids. Looked up from germline, CDR1 is DFQATT and CDR2 is SNEGSKA (reference sequence). V lost 3 bases and J lost 6; bases outside the gene matches: 4. CDR3 bases: TGCAGTGCTAGGGCGGGGACTAGCAATGAGCAGTTCTTC. As protein: CSARAGTSNEQFF.

The CDR3 loop is CASSYLGQQETQYF. In DNA, the CDR3 is TGTGCCAGCAGTTATTTGGGACAGCAAGAGACCCAGTACTTC. V is TRBV6-5 and J is TRBJ2-5, with 7 bases matching TRBD1. This CDR3 is 14 amino acids long. Germline V gene sequence: CDR1 MNHEY, CDR2 SVGAGI. The trim removed 3 bases at V and 2 bases at J, leaving 3 bases unmatched.

This clonotype was seen a single time. The chain joins TRBV29-1 to TRBJ1-2; TRBD1 aligns across 10 bases. J lost 6 bases, V lost 7 bases, and 2 bases had no gene match. Germline CDR1 and CDR2: SQVTM and ANQGSEA. The CDR3 totals 11 residues. The CDR3 sequence is CSAGTGDGYTF. In DNA, the CDR3 is TGCAGCGCCGGGACAGGGGATGGCTACACCTTC. The full variable domain, completed using reference TRBV29-1 and TRBJ1-2, is SAVISQKPSRDICQRGTSLTIQCQVDSQVTMMFWYRQQPGQSLTLIATANQGSEATYESGFVIDKFPISRPNLTFSTLTVSNMSPEDSSIYLCSAGTGDGYTFGSGTRLTVV.

The chain links TRBV29-1 to TRBJ1-1, with a weak D call TRBD1 (6 bases). Germline assignment: CDR1 SQVTM and CDR2 ANQGSEA. Trimming removed 4 bases at V and 5 bases at J, with 8 bases between. The CDR3 is 11 residues long. This chain's CDR3 is CSVGGATEAFF. Written as DNA, the CDR3 is TGCAGCGTTGGGGGGGCTACTGAAGCTTTCTTT.

The V gene is TRBV7-2, the J gene TRBJ1-2; D may be TRBD1 (6 bases). The CDR3 contains 13 residues. CDR1 and CDR2 (germline): SGHTA, FQGNSA. Trimming pared 5 bases from V and 4 bases from J, leaving 11 bases between. CDR3 in amino acids: CASSPTGGYGYTF. CDR3 nucleotide sequence: TGTGCCAGCAGCCCGACAGGAGGCTATGGCTACACCTTC.

V and J are TRBV29-1 and TRBJ2-1, with D tentatively TRBD1 or TRBD2 (6 bases each). The CDR3 length is 14 residues. The V gene lost 7 bases and the J gene lost 5 bases, with 18 bases spanning the gap. Per germline, CDR1 SQVTM and CDR2 ANQGSEA. CDR3 sequence reads: CSARRHREDNEQFF. The DNA of the CDR3 is TGCAGCGCCCGTAGGCACAGGGAGGACAATGAGCAGTTCTTC.

This chain uses TRBV24-1 with TRBJ2-3; D perhaps matches TRBD2 (6 bases). The CDR3 has 15 residues. Germline-derived CDR1 and CDR2 are KGHDR and SFDVKD. Trimming stripped 1 base from V and 3 bases from J, with 10 bases between. For the CDR3, the DNA is TGTGCCACCAGTGATTTCGGGGGAAGTACAGATACGCAGTATTTT. It encodes CATSDFGGSTDTQYF.

The chain combines TRBV28 with TRBJ2-7; TRBD2 matches 7 bases. The CDR3 has 15 residues. Trimming cost V 2 bases and J 2 bases; bases outside gene matches: 6. In germline, CDR1 is MDHEN, CDR2 SYDVKM. CDR3 in amino acids: CASSLGREITYEQYF. In nucleotides, the CDR3 is TGTGCCAGCAGTTTAGGGCGGGAGATAACCTACGAGCAGTACTTC.

The chain joins TRBV20-1 to TRBJ2-7; 13 bases are a match to TRBD2. Trimming took 4 bases from V and 7 from J; bases not matched to a gene: 7. The CDR3 runs to 14 residues. CDR1 and CDR2 (germline): DFQATT, SNEGSKA (reference sequence). CDR3 bases: TGCAGTGCTACCCCACTAGCGGGAGGGAATGAGCAGTACTTC. Amino acid sequence: CSATPLAGGNEQYF.

This chain uses TRBV30 with TRBJ1-2; TRBD1 matches at 9 bases. Germline lookup yields CDR1 GTSNPN and CDR2 SVGIG (reference sequence). CDR3 length: 12 residues. V trimming: 2 bases; J trimming: 7 bases; junction bases outside the gene matches: 2. CDR3 sequence: CAWSRTGVGYTF. The CDR3 nucleotides read TGTGCCTGGAGTAGGACAGGGGTTGGCTACACCTTC.

The chain is built from TRBV29-1 and TRBJ1-2; D not resolved. Germline CDR1 SQVTM, CDR2 ANQGSEA. V lost 4 bases to trimming and J lost 2 bases, with 8 bases between them. This CDR3 comprises 12 residues. The CDR3: CSVVRQNYGYTF. For the CDR3, the DNA is TGCAGCGTTGTTCGCCAGAACTATGGCTACACCTTC.

This chain uses TRBV12-3 or TRBV12-4 with TRBJ2-5; no reliable D call. This CDR3 contains 13 residues. CDR3 DNA sequence: TGTGCTTCCCGTAAGGCAGGCCTAGAGACCCAGTACTTC. Translated, it gives CASRKAGLETQYF.

The genes are TRBV2 and TRBJ1-4, with 8 bases lining up with TRBD1. Trimming took 7 bases from V and 5 from J; bases not matched to a gene: 3. The CDR3 is 13 amino acids. From germline, CDR1 is SNHLY and CDR2 FYNNEI. The CDR3 spells CASKRDRNEKLFF. The CDR3 DNA sequence: TGTGCCAGCAAGAGGGACAGGAATGAAAAACTGTTTTTT.

The rearrangement uses TRBV27 and TRBJ1-4; D ambiguous. The CDR3 covers 14 residues. V was pared by 0 bases and J by 4 bases, with 6 bases between. From germline, CDR1 is MNHEY and CDR2 SMNVEV (reference sequence). Here the CDR3 DNA reads TGTGCCAGCAGTTTATCGGGTTTTAATGAAAAACTGTTTTTT. It specifies CASSLSGFNEKLFF.

For the CDR3, the DNA is TGTGCCAGCAGTTTAAACGGGGTACAGCCCCAGCATTTT. Translated, it gives CASSLNGVQPQHF. J is TRBJ1-5 and V is TRBV12-3 or TRBV12-4, with D unresolved. The CDR3 runs to 13 residues. Trimming left V 2 bases short and J 7 bases short, with 9 bases between.

The chain couples TRBV20-1 to TRBJ2-7; D possibly corresponds to TRBD1 (5 bases). V was trimmed by 4 bases and J by 2 bases, leaving 9 bases between them. This CDR3 has 12 residues. Looked up from germline, CDR1 is DFQATT and CDR2 is SNEGSKA (reference sequence). In DNA form, the CDR3 reads TGCAGTGCTACCCAACAGGCCTACGAGCAGTACTTC. Residues: CSATQQAYEQYF.

The chain joins TRBV29-1 to TRBJ1-1; the D gene is possibly TRBD1 (6 bases). Per the germline V gene, CDR1 is SQVTM and CDR2 is ANQGSEA. Trimming stripped 4 bases from V and 4 bases from J, with 13 bases between. The CDR3 has 13 residues. The CDR3 protein is CSVGDNVGTEAFF. The CDR3 DNA reads as TGCAGCGTTGGGGACAACGTAGGCACTGAAGCTTTCTTT. Complete variable domain (other parts from reference TRBV29-1 and TRBJ1-1): SAVISQKPSRDICQRGTSLTIQCQVDSQVTMMFWYRQQPGQSLTLIATANQGSEATYESGFVIDKFPISRPNLTFSTLTVSNMSPEDSSIYLCSVGDNVGTEAFFGQGTRLTVV.

The chain uses TRBV5-4 and TRBJ2-7; 7 bases match TRBD1. The CDR3 covers 14 residues. The junction had 7 bases not matched to a gene; V was cut back by 0 bases and J by 7 bases. The germline gives CDR1 SGHNT, CDR2 YYREEE (reference sequence). The CDR3 spells CASSLEQGTREQYF. CDR3 DNA sequence: TGTGCCAGCAGCTTGGAACAGGGGACGCGGGAGCAGTACTTC.

The V and J genes are TRBV9 and TRBJ2-2; 8 bases are a match to TRBD1. Germline assignment: CDR1 SGDLS and CDR2 YYNGEE. J was trimmed by 6 bases and V by 4 bases; bases with no gene match: 8. The length of the CDR3 is 15 residues. The CDR3 DNA reads as TGTGCCAGCAGCACTAAGGACAGGGCAGCCGGGGAGCTGTTTTTT. Its protein product is CASSTKDRAAGELFF.

This sequence joins TRBV15 and TRBJ2-3, with 13 bases that match TRBD2. Germline values: CDR1 LNHNV, CDR2 YYDKDF (reference sequence). This CDR3 contains 16 residues. V lost 5 bases, J lost 1 base, and 3 bases stayed unmatched. The CDR3 sequence is CATSSGLAGGTDTQYF. The CDR3 region has the DNA TGTGCCACCAGCTCAGGACTAGCGGGGGGCACAGATACGCAGTATTTT.

J is TRBJ1-2 and V is TRBV15, with no clear D. Germline CDR1 and CDR2: LNHNV and YYDKDF (reference sequence). This CDR3 comprises 16 residues. V was clipped by 2 bases and J by 4 bases, with 17 bases between them. The CDR3 here is CATSRSPGDKSYGYTF. Here the CDR3 DNA reads TGTGCCACCAGCAGATCCCCCGGCGACAAGTCCTATGGCTACACCTTC.

The chain carries TRBV12-3 or TRBV12-4 and TRBJ2-4; 8 nucleotides line up with TRBD1. The CDR3 has 15 amino acids. J lost 1 base, V lost 4 bases, and 3 bases had no gene match. CDR3 DNA: TGTGCCAGCAGTTCTTGGACAGGGGCCAAAAACATTCAGTACTTC. Amino acids: CASSSWTGAKNIQYF.

The chain links TRBV3-1 to TRBJ2-7, with D unclear. CDR3 length: 12 residues. CDR1 LGHDT and CDR2 YNNKEL come from the germline V gene (reference sequence). The germline V and J ends were trimmed by 3 bases and 3 bases, with 6 bases remaining between them. The CDR3: CASSHADYEQYF. CDR3 bases: TGTGCCAGCAGCCACGCCGACTACGAGCAGTACTTC.

V is TRBV5-1 and J is TRBJ2-7, with D possibly being TRBD2 (6 bases). CDR1 is SGHRS, CDR2 YFSETQ, per germline. The CDR3 extends over 14 amino acids. V was pared by 0 bases and J by 2 bases, with 9 bases between. CDR3: CASSLAGETYEQYF. The DNA for the CDR3 is TGCGCCAGCAGCTTGGCGGGGGAAACCTACGAGCAGTACTTC.

The chain carries TRBV5-4 and TRBJ2-2; no clear D gene. Trimming took off 0 bases at V and 0 bases at J, with 21 bases between the two ends. Germline assignment: CDR1 SGHNT and CDR2 YYREEE (reference sequence). The CDR3 length is 20 residues. CDR3 in amino acids: CASSLDRMGRGDTNTGELFF. The CDR3 coding sequence is TGTGCCAGCAGCTTGGACCGGATGGGAAGAGGTGATACGAACACCGGGGAGCTGTTTTTT.

V usage is TRBV30 and J usage is TRBJ2-2, with 14 bases matching TRBD2. The CDR3 consists of 17 residues. V dropped 4 bases and J dropped 0; count of bases not matched to a gene: 4. Per the germline V gene, CDR1 is GTSNPN and CDR2 is SVGIG (reference sequence). The CDR3 DNA reads TGTGCCTGGATTAGACTAGCGGGGGGGCCGAACACCGGGGAGCTGTTTTTT. Residues: CAWIRLAGGPNTGELFF.